The 9 T cell receptor beta chains below come from one sample, sequenced in a study of T cell clonotyping in hematopoietic cell transplantation. Assay used: immunoSEQ multiplex PCR; TCRdb lists only in-frame clones, some missing. The table shows roughly 14,000 clones, with 75% to 90% occurring only once. Source material: peripheral blood mononuclear cells. These TCRs come from a woman between 35 and 50 years old in good health. Some clones in this sample may be carry-over from other donors' samples.

J is TRBJ2-1 and V is TRBV29-1, with D possibly TRBD2 on 5 matching bases. The CDR3 runs 13 residues. CDR1 and CDR2 from the germline V gene are SQVTM and ANQGSEA. In DNA form, the CDR3 reads TGCAGTGGTGTTCGGACTTCCGTCGATGAGCAGTTCTTC. Protein product: CSGVRTSVDEQFF.

The chain recombines TRBV4-2 with TRBJ2-5; TRBD1 might be the D (7 bases). V was pared by 1 base and J by 5 bases, with 11 bases between. Germline CDR1 and CDR2: LGHNA and YNFKEQ. The CDR3 contains 14 residues. The CDR3 DNA reads TGTGCCAGCAGCCAAGTATCAGGGGGGGAGACCCAGTACTTC. It is translated as CASSQVSGGETQYF.

The rearrangement links TRBV5-6 to TRBJ1-2; 7 positions agree with TRBD1. CDR3 length equals 16 residues. Germline V gene data show CDR1 as SGHDT and CDR2 as YYEEEE. The J segment lost 2 bases and the V segment lost 0 bases, leaving 7 bases of the junction unmatched. In DNA form, the CDR3 reads TGTGCCAGCAGCTTGGACAGGGGATGGGAAAACTATGGCTACACCTTC. Translation gives CASSLDRGWENYGYTF.

The chain carries TRBV2 and TRBJ2-3; D is unresolved. The V end was cut by 6 bases, the J end by 2 bases, with 6 bases between. From germline, CDR1 is SNHLY and CDR2 FYNNEI. CDR3 length: 12 amino acids. CDR3 region: CASSQDTDTQYF. In DNA, the CDR3 is TGTGCCAGCAGCCAAGACACAGATACGCAGTATTTT.

V gene TRBV28 combines with J gene TRBJ1-2, with a tentative D call TRBD1 (5 bases). The ends were cut back, 7 bases at V and 7 bases at J, with 19 bases in the middle. The CDR3 is 14 amino acids. In germline, CDR1 is MDHEN, CDR2 SYDVKM. CDR3 nucleotide sequence: TGTGCCAGCACCTTGGGGTTCTTGGGGGGTGGCTACACCTTC. Its protein is CASTLGFLGGGYTF.

The chain employs TRBV6-1 and TRBJ1-1; D is unclear. Per the germline V gene, CDR1 is MNHNS and CDR2 is SASEGT. V lost 8 bases and J 0 bases, leaving 10 bases between the germline ends. The CDR3 is made up of 13 amino acids. This CDR3 reads CASLGNMNTEAFF. The CDR3 DNA sequence: TGTGCCAGCCTTGGGAACATGAACACTGAAGCTTTCTTT.

This chain connects TRBV28 to TRBJ1-1; D unresolved. V lost 5 bases and J lost 6, with 16 bases in between. CDR1 is MDHEN, CDR2 SYDVKM, per germline. CDR3 length: 14 residues. CDR3 protein: CASSALIEVSEAFF. The CDR3 coding sequence is TGTGCCAGCAGTGCCCTCATAGAGGTCTCTGAAGCTTTCTTT.

The rearrangement links TRBV7-2 to TRBJ1-1, with 9 bases aligning to TRBD1. This CDR3 is built from 14 residues. Looked up from germline, CDR1 is SGHTA and CDR2 is FQGNSA. Trimming took 5 bases from V and 5 from J; bases not matched to a gene: 6. For the CDR3, the DNA is TGTGCCAGCAGCAAACAGGGGGCGGGAACTGAAGCTTTCTTT. Amino acid sequence: CASSKQGAGTEAFF.

This chain joins TRBV27 and TRBJ2-1, with 7 bases identical to TRBD2. Looked up from germline, CDR1 is MNHEY and CDR2 is SMNVEV (reference sequence). The CDR3 covers 15 residues. J was trimmed by 5 bases and V by 2 bases; bases with no gene match: 6. This chain's CDR3 is CASSLIKAGNNEQFF. Written as DNA, the CDR3 is TGTGCCAGCAGTTTAATCAAAGCGGGGAACAATGAGCAGTTCTTC.